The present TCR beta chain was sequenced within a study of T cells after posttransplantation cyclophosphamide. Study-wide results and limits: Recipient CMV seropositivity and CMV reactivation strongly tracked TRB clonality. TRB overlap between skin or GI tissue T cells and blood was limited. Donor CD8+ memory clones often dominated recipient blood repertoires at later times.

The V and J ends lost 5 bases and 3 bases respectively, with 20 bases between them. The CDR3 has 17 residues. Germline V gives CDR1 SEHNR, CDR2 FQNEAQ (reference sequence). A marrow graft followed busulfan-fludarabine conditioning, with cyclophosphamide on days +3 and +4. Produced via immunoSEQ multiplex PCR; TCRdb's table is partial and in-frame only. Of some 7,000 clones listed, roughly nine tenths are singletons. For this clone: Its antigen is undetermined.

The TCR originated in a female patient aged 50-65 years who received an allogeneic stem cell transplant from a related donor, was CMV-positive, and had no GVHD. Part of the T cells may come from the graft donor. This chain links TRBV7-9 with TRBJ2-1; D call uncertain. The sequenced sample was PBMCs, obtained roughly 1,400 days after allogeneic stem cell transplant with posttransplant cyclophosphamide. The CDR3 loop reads CASSPPPRSRNYNEQFF. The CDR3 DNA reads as TGTGCCAGCAGCCCTCCCCCTCGGTCAAGAAACTACAATGAGCAGTTCTTC.